Shown below are 32 T cell receptor beta chains from a single sample sequenced in a study of blood T cell repertoires in COVID-19. Sequenced by immunoSEQ multiplex PCR; TCRdb stores in-frame clones only, minus some. The data contain roughly 200,000 clones, over 80% of them singletons. The sequenced material came from PBMCs or T cells enriched from blood (not recorded which). Source of these receptors: a woman aged 25 to 39 who had been exposed to COVID-19.

This clone was seen more than once but under ten times. V and J are TRBV9 and TRBJ2-2, with TRBD2 matching 10 bases. The CDR3 has 19 residues. Germline CDR1 and CDR2: SGDLS and YYNGEE. J lost 3 bases, V lost 6 bases, and 17 bases had no gene match. CDR3 region: CASTKRPSGGRLHTGELFF. The CDR3 nucleotides are TGTGCCAGCACGAAGCGGCCTAGCGGGGGTCGTTTGCACACCGGGGAGCTGTTTTTT. The whole variable domain, remainder taken from reference TRBV9 and TRBJ2-2, is DSGVTQTPKHLITATGQRVTLRCSPRSGDLSVYWYQQSLDQGLQFLIQYYNGEERAKGNILERFSAQQFPDLHSELNLSSLELGDSALYFCASTKRPSGGRLHTGELFFGEGSRLTVL.

As regards this clone: The junction differs from germline at one of its ends, possibly a read error. This sequence joins TRBV7-7 and TRBJ2-7; no clear D. This CDR3 contains 13 residues. Per the germline V gene, CDR1 is SSHAT and CDR2 is FNYEAQ (reference sequence). The CDR3 DNA sequence: TGTGCTAGCAGCTTAAGCCCTAAGAGCGAGCAGTACTTC. Translated, it gives CASSLSPKSEQYF.

The chain uses TRBV4-1 and TRBJ1-6; maybe TRBD1 (5 bases). The V gene lost 2 bases and the J gene lost 6 bases, with 14 bases spanning the gap. Germline CDR1 and CDR2: MGHRA and YSYEKL. This CDR3 has 16 residues. The CDR3 loop is CASSQLPGLSNSPLHF. The CDR3 DNA sequence: TGCGCCAGCAGCCAACTACCGGGACTGTCTAATTCACCCCTCCACTTT.

This chain links TRBV3-1 (or the pseudogene TRBV3-2) with TRBJ2-4; D is perhaps TRBD2 (6 bases). The CDR3 loop spans 18 amino acids. Between the trimmed V and J ends, which lost 4 bases and 0 bases, there was a span of 19 bases. CDR1 is LGHDT and CDR2 is YNNKEL in the germline V gene (reference sequence). CDR3 sequence (DNA): TGTGCCAGCAGCCTAAAACGTTCCCGGGGACTAGCCAAAAACATTCAGTACTTC. Protein: CASSLKRSRGLAKNIQYF.

The chain recombines TRBV27 with TRBJ1-2; a weak D match, TRBD1 (5 bases). The CDR3 runs to 16 residues. Trimming removed 7 bases from V and 6 bases from J, with 24 bases in between. Germline V lookup: CDR1 MNHEY, CDR2 SMNVEV (reference sequence). Written as DNA, the CDR3 is TGTGCCAGCAAGTCAGGACAACTTCTGGGGAGGGATGGCTACACCTTC. This translates into CASKSGQLLGRDGYTF.

The chain is built from TRBV6-5 and TRBJ1-2; D possibly corresponds to TRBD1 (6 bases). Trimming took off 8 bases at V and 3 bases at J, with 10 bases between the two ends. The CDR3 is 12 residues long. The V gene's germline CDR1 is MNHEY and CDR2 SVGAGI. In DNA form, the CDR3 reads TGTGCCAGCGTAGGGGGGGACTATGGCTACACCTTC. Translation: CASVGGDYGYTF.

Only one count was recorded for this clone. The chain has TRBV19 and TRBJ1-5; TRBD1 matches 7 bases. V lost 6 bases and J lost 9; bases outside the gene matches: 14. Germline CDR1 and CDR2: LNHDA and SQIVND (reference sequence). The CDR3 totals 15 residues. CDR3 DNA: TGTGCCAGTAGATCGGACAGGAAAGCCAATGGGCCCCAGCATTTT. Its protein product is CASRSDRKANGPQHF. Looking up the rest from reference TRBV19 and TRBJ1-5 gives the full variable domain: DGGITQSPKYLFRKEGQNVTLSCEQNLNHDAMYWYRQDPGQGLRLIYYSQIVNDFQKGDIAEGYSVSREKKESFPLTVTSAQKNPTAFYLCASRSDRKANGPQHFGDGTRLSIL.

This chain joins TRBV29-1 and TRBJ2-7; 8 nucleotides align to TRBD1. Germline V gene sequence: CDR1 SQVTM, CDR2 ANQGSEA. J gave up 2 bases and V 6 bases, and 3 bases lay outside the gene matches. The CDR3 is 12 residues long. CDR3 loop: CSVVTGAYEQYF. The CDR3 DNA is TGCAGCGTCGTGACAGGGGCCTACGAGCAGTACTTC.

The sample holds one count of this clone. The gene calls are TRBV9 and TRBJ2-2, with 9 positions matching TRBD1. Per germline, CDR1 SGDLS and CDR2 YYNGEE. V was pared by 4 bases and J by 3 bases, with 13 bases of the junction left unmatched. This CDR3 is built from 18 residues. As DNA, the CDR3 is TGTGCCAGCAGCACAGACCGGACCGGGACAGGGTACACCGGGGAGCTGTTTTTT. Translating it yields CASSTDRTGTGYTGELFF.

The chain links TRBV10-1 to TRBJ2-2; TRBD2 might be the D (6 bases). With 3 bases removed from V and 7 bases from J, the gap between germline ends came to 15 bases. The CDR3 runs 15 residues. Germline V gives CDR1 WNHNN, CDR2 SYGVQD (reference sequence). In DNA form, the CDR3 reads TGCGCCAGCAGTGAAGTACGACTAGGTATCGGGGAGCTGTTTTTT. Translation: CASSEVRLGIGELFF.

V and J are TRBV7-9 and TRBJ1-1, with unresolved D. CDR1 and CDR2 (germline): SEHNR, FQNEAQ (reference sequence). The CDR3 consists of 14 residues. V lost 1 base and J lost 8, with 14 bases in between. CDR3 DNA: TGTGCCAGCAGCTTAGGTGGCAATGCCGAAGAAGCTTTCTTT. It translates to CASSLGGNAEEAFF. The variable domain in full, completed from reference TRBV7-9 and TRBJ1-1, reads DTGVSQNPRHKITKRGQNVTFRCDPISEHNRLYWYRQTLGQGPEFLTYFQNEAQLEKSRLLSDRFSAERPKGSFSTLEIQRTEQGDSAMYLCASSLGGNAEEAFFGQGTRLTVV.

The J gene is TRBJ2-7, the V gene TRBV3-1 (or the pseudogene TRBV3-2), with D possibly being TRBD1 (6 bases). Germline CDR1 is LGHDT and CDR2 is YNNKEL (reference sequence). CDR3 length equals 17 residues. V was cut by 4 bases and J by 2 bases, with 21 bases left in between. The CDR3: CASSPVQGTPITYEQYF. The DNA for the CDR3 is TGTGCCAGCAGCCCAGTCCAGGGGACACCTATAACCTACGAGCAGTACTTC.

The chain uses TRBV15 and TRBJ1-2; tentatively, D is TRBD1 (6 bases). V was clipped by 1 base and J by 7 bases, with 16 bases between them. This CDR3 is 15 amino acids long. Germline values: CDR1 LNHNV, CDR2 YYDKDF (reference sequence). CDR3 region: CATSRADTGRGGYTF. In DNA, the CDR3 is TGTGCCACCAGCAGAGCGGATACAGGGCGAGGTGGCTACACCTTC.

This rearrangement joins TRBV2 to TRBJ2-5; D not certain. Germline values: CDR1 SNHLY, CDR2 FYNNEI. The CDR3 contains 12 residues. V was cut by 1 base and J by 9 bases, with 9 bases left in between. The CDR3 sequence: CASSEVGAAQYF. For the CDR3, the DNA is TGTGCCAGCAGTGAAGTCGGTGCGGCCCAGTACTTC.

This chain connects TRBV7-9 to TRBJ2-2; D might be TRBD1 (5 bases). CDR1 SEHNR and CDR2 FQNEAQ come from the germline V gene (reference sequence). The CDR3 is made up of 13 amino acids. Trimming removed 4 bases at V and 7 bases at J, with 10 bases between. CDR3 in amino acids: CASSSWGRGELFF. In nucleotides, the CDR3 is TGTGCCAGCAGCTCCTGGGGCCGCGGGGAGCTGTTTTTT.

A few counts support this clone. The chain carries TRBV11-2 and TRBJ1-4; no definite D call. CDR1 is SGHAT and CDR2 is FQNNGV in the germline V gene. V was clipped by 3 bases and J by 6 bases, with 8 bases between them. The CDR3 is 13 residues long. The CDR3 DNA reads TGTGCCAGCAGCTTTCCCCCGGATGAAAAACTGTTTTTT. It codes for CASSFPPDEKLFF.

The chain recombines TRBV3-1 (or the pseudogene TRBV3-2) with TRBJ2-5; 10 bases agree with TRBD2. V was clipped by 1 base and J by 5 bases; unmatched bases: 7. This CDR3 region has 16 residues. Per germline, CDR1 LGHDT and CDR2 YNNKEL (reference sequence). This chain's CDR3 is CASSQVKAGGHETQYF. CDR3 nucleotides: TGTGCCAGCAGCCAAGTTAAAGCGGGGGGGCATGAGACCCAGTACTTC.

The chain recombines TRBV30 with TRBJ2-1, with D possibly matching TRBD2 (6 bases). Between the trimmed V and J ends, which lost 5 bases and 4 bases, there was a span of 21 bases. Germline-derived CDR1 and CDR2 are GTSNPN and SVGIG (reference sequence). The CDR3 runs to 16 residues. The CDR3 DNA follows: TGTGCCTGGGACGGGGAGAGGGAGGAAAATTACAATGAGCAGTTCTTC. Translated: CAWDGEREENYNEQFF.

The chain combines TRBV9 with TRBJ2-1, with TRBD2 identical over 9 bases. With V trimmed by 3 bases and J by 1 base, 5 bases remained unmatched. This CDR3 region has 16 residues. Germline assignment: CDR1 SGDLS and CDR2 YYNGEE. The CDR3 spells CASSARSGGSYNEQFF. The CDR3, as DNA: TGTGCCAGCAGCGCACGGAGCGGGGGGTCCTACAATGAGCAGTTCTTC.

The gene calls are TRBV3-1 (or the pseudogene TRBV3-2) and TRBJ1-2; D call uncertain. The CDR3 extends over 14 amino acids. V lost 1 base and J lost 7, with 13 bases in between. From germline, CDR1 is LGHDT and CDR2 YNNKEL (reference sequence). CDR3 coding DNA: TGTGCCAGCAGCCAAGTCTCGGCTAGCAGTGGCTACACCTTC. Translating gives CASSQVSASSGYTF.

The chain links TRBV7-2 to TRBJ2-1; 8 bases fit TRBD2. Germline V gene data show CDR1 as SGHTA and CDR2 as FQGNSA. The CDR3 totals 16 residues. After removal of 1 base from V and 0 bases from J, the junction contained 2 bases not matched to a gene. The CDR3: CASSLGLAPSYNEQFF. CDR3 nucleotide sequence: TGTGCCAGCAGCTTAGGACTAGCGCCCTCCTACAATGAGCAGTTCTTC.

The chain links TRBV6-2 or TRBV6-3 to TRBJ2-1, with 8 bases identical to TRBD2. The CDR3 has 13 residues. Trimming took 6 bases from V and 7 from J; bases not matched to a gene: 5. The germline V gene encodes CDR1 MNHEY and CDR2 SVGEGT. CDR3 sequence (DNA): TGTGCCAGCAGCCCCGGGGGGGTGAATGAGCAGTTCTTC. This translates into CASSPGGVNEQFF.

In its sample, this clone was seen a few times. The chain carries TRBV29-1 and TRBJ1-1; tentative D call: TRBD1 (5 bases). The CDR3 runs 12 residues. The ends were cut back, 7 bases at V and 5 bases at J, with 14 bases in the middle. In germline, CDR1 is SQVTM, CDR2 ANQGSEA. DNA of the CDR3: TGCAGCGGGACTGGACGGGGGACTGAAGCTTTCTTT. Translated, it gives CSGTGRGTEAFF.

This CDR3 is CASRPDVAGPGELFF. For the CDR3, the DNA is TGTGCCAGCAGGCCAGACGTAGCGGGGCCCGGGGAGCTGTTTTTT. This chain connects TRBV27 to TRBJ2-2; 8 nucleotides align to TRBD2. V dropped 6 bases and J dropped 6; count of bases not matched to a gene: 9. This CDR3 spans 15 amino acids. Germline V gene data show CDR1 as MNHEY and CDR2 as SMNVEV (reference sequence).

The V gene is TRBV19, the J gene TRBJ1-2; unclear D gene. The CDR3 contains 13 residues. The V end lost 7 bases, the J end lost 4 bases, and 13 bases lay between the germline ends. Germline V gives CDR1 LNHDA, CDR2 SQIVND (reference sequence). The CDR3 DNA sequence: TGTGCCAGTACGCGGGTCCCGGGCTATGGCTACACCTTC. Translation: CASTRVPGYGYTF.

This clone is a singleton in its sample. The junction and the germline gene differ at one end; a read error may be behind it. The chain recombines TRBV19 with TRBJ2-3; tentatively, D is TRBD1 (5 bases). This CDR3 is 14 amino acids long. Germline-derived CDR1 and CDR2 are LNHDA and SQIVND (reference sequence). The CDR3 is CAGSIDRRTDTQYF. CDR3 nucleotides: TGTGCCGGTAGTATCGACAGACGCACAGATACGCAGTATTTT. The full variable domain, with the rest looked up from reference TRBV19 and TRBJ2-3, is DGGITQSPKYLFRKEGQNVTLSCEQNLNHDAMYWYRQDPGQGLRLIYYSQIVNDFQKGDIAEGYSVSREKKESFPLTVTSAQKNPTAFYLCAGSIDRRTDTQYFGPGTRLTVL.

This chain uses TRBV6-5 with TRBJ2-7; TRBD1 agrees at 8 bases. Unmatched junction bases numbered 5, after V lost 6 bases and J lost 1 base. The CDR3 contains 14 residues. Germline loops: CDR1 MNHEY, CDR2 SVGAGI. This chain's CDR3 is CASSPDRASYEQYF. Written as DNA, the CDR3 is TGTGCCAGCAGCCCGGACAGGGCGTCCTACGAGCAGTACTTC.

The chain combines TRBV5-1 with TRBJ2-3; the match to TRBD2 covers 12 bases. The length of the CDR3 is 20 residues. V gave up 4 bases and J gave up 0 bases; unmatched junction bases: 15. Germline V gives CDR1 SGHRS, CDR2 YFSETQ. CDR3 sequence reads: CASSPAELAGGDISTDTQYF. DNA of the CDR3: TGCGCCAGCAGCCCCGCCGAACTAGCGGGGGGCGACATTAGCACAGATACGCAGTATTTT.

V and J are TRBV6-1 and TRBJ1-4; D ambiguous. The germline gives CDR1 MNHNS, CDR2 SASEGT. Trimming shortened V by 4 bases and J by 0 bases, and 12 bases separated the two germline ends. There are 16 residues in the CDR3. The CDR3, as DNA: TGTGCCAGCAGTGGATCCGGGTCTGCAACTAATGAAAAACTGTTTTTT. This encodes CASSGSGSATNEKLFF.

The CDR3 DNA reads TGTGCCTGGAGTGTACTCATCCAAGAGACCCAGTACTTC. It codes for CAWSVLIQETQYF. The V call is TRBV30, the J call TRBJ2-5; D not certain. Trimming pared 0 bases from V and 1 base from J, leaving 6 bases between. The CDR3 has 13 residues. The germline V gene encodes CDR1 GTSNPN and CDR2 SVGIG (reference sequence).

This clone was seen once. The rearrangement joins TRBV7-2 to TRBJ1-3; 8 bases line up with TRBD1. Trimming cost V 5 bases and J 0 bases; bases outside gene matches: 6. CDR3 length equals 16 residues. Germline values: CDR1 SGHTA, CDR2 FQGNSA. CDR3 loop: CASSPGQGGSGNTIYF. The CDR3 region has the DNA TGTGCCAGCAGCCCAGGACAGGGTGGCTCTGGAAACACCATATATTTT.

This chain uses TRBV7-2 with TRBJ1-2, with 10 nucleotides matching TRBD1. This CDR3 spans 13 amino acids. Germline lookup yields CDR1 SGHTA and CDR2 FQGNSA. The J segment lost 13 bases and the V segment lost 3 bases, leaving 8 bases of the junction unmatched. CDR3 nucleotide sequence: TGTGCCAGCAGCTTGGAACCAGGGACAGGGGTCACCTTC. Translation gives CASSLEPGTGVTF.